Given below is one T cell receptor (beta chain) in context. This specimen comes from a study of technical replicates of blood from several donors. Per the germline V gene, CDR1 is SGHDT and CDR2 is YYEEEE. This CDR3 spans 15 amino acids. Germline trimming cut 0 bases from V and 9 bases from J; bases unmatched to any gene: 8. Assay: immunoSEQ multiplex PCR; the TCRdb copy retains only in-frame clones and omits some. The sample holds 82,000 or so clones, under 96% seen once. The source is a human donor in good health. The specimen was T cells isolated from PBMCs. This chain links TRBV5-6 with TRBJ2-1; 8 bases are a match to TRBD2. This chain's CDR3 is CASSLDIRGGTEQFF. The CDR3 bases are TGTGCCAGCAGCTTGGACATCCGGGGGGGGACTGAGCAGTTCTTC. The whole variable domain, remainder taken from reference TRBV5-6 and TRBJ2-1, is DAGVTQSPTHLIKTRGQQVTLRCSPKSGHDTVSWYQQALGQGPQFIFQYYEEEERQRGNFPDRFSGHQFPNYSSELNVNALLLGDSALYLCASSLDIRGGTEQFFGPGTRLTVL.